The 17 T cell receptor beta chains given below trace back to one sample, sequenced in a study of T cell responses to AZD1222 COVID-19 vaccine. Produced via immunoSEQ multiplex PCR; TCRdb's table is partial and in-frame only. The sample has about 70,000 clones; less than 85% are singletons. The material was peripheral blood, obtained on day 0 of AZD1222 vaccination. These receptors came from an adult in good health.

This clone appeared a few times. The V call is TRBV29-1, the J call TRBJ2-3; possible D gene TRBD1, 7 bases. Germline V gives CDR1 SQVTM, CDR2 ANQGSEA. CDR3 length: 14 residues. Trimming removed 4 bases from V and 1 base from J, with 12 bases in between. CDR3 sequence: CSVGGTVRTDTQYF. The DNA for the CDR3 is TGCAGCGTTGGCGGGACAGTACGCACAGATACGCAGTATTTT.

The rearrangement links TRBV7-2 to TRBJ2-2; D possibly corresponds to TRBD1 (7 bases). V was clipped by 4 bases and J by 4 bases, with 13 bases between them. CDR3 length: 15 residues. Germline V gene sequence: CDR1 SGHTA, CDR2 FQGNSA. CDR3 residues: CASSSRQGGTGELFF. CDR3 nucleotides: TGTGCCAGCAGCTCTCGACAGGGAGGCACCGGGGAGCTGTTTTTT.

CDR3 region: CASSPGDHQPQHF. CDR3 bases: TGTGCCAGCTCACCTGGAGACCATCAGCCCCAGCATTTT. This rearrangement joins TRBV18 to TRBJ1-5; D call uncertain. Germline-derived CDR1 and CDR2 are KGHSH and LQKENI. Trimming stripped 3 bases from V and 5 bases from J, with 8 bases between. The CDR3 runs 13 residues.

This clone was counted a few times. The CDR3 reads CASSSTWSSGILEQFF. CDR3 nucleotides: TGTGCCAGCAGCTCGACCTGGTCTAGCGGGATCCTTGAGCAGTTCTTC. The V gene is TRBV5-5, the J gene TRBJ2-1; the match to TRBD2 covers 9 bases. V dropped 3 bases and J dropped 9; count of bases not matched to a gene: 13. The CDR3 is 16 residues long. The germline CDR1 and CDR2 sequences are SGHKS and YYEKEE (reference sequence).

This chain uses TRBV10-3 with TRBJ2-7; D is possibly TRBD1 or TRBD2 (7 bases each). With 5 bases removed from V and 9 bases from J, the gap between germline ends came to 23 bases. The CDR3 has 15 residues. Germline V gene data show CDR1 as ENHRY and CDR2 as SYGVKD. The CDR3 sequence is CAISQPGGQTTGQYF. As DNA, the CDR3 is TGTGCCATCAGTCAACCGGGGGGACAGACAACGGGGCAGTACTTC.

CDR3 in amino acids: CSGETSNTEAFF. The CDR3 nucleotides are TGCAGCGGCGAAACTTCGAACACTGAAGCTTTCTTT. This chain connects TRBV29-1 to TRBJ1-1, with unresolved D. Germline lookup yields CDR1 SQVTM and CDR2 ANQGSEA. V was clipped by 7 bases and J by 1 base, with 10 bases between them. The CDR3 has 12 amino acids.

The gene calls are TRBV18 and TRBJ2-7; 9 bases match TRBD1. CDR3 length equals 15 residues. Germline V CDR1 and CDR2: KGHSH, LQKENI. With V trimmed by 3 bases and J by 4 bases, 7 bases remained unmatched. The CDR3 loop is CASSPGGTGLYEQYF. In nucleotides, the CDR3 is TGTGCCAGCTCACCTGGCGGGACAGGGCTATACGAGCAGTACTTC.

This rearrangement joins TRBV19 to TRBJ1-1, with D tentatively TRBD1 (6 bases). CDR1 and CDR2 (germline): LNHDA, SQIVND (reference sequence). This CDR3 has 16 residues. V shed 9 bases and J shed 0 bases, with 20 bases lying between them. This CDR3 is CASRGTPSTMNTEAFF. In DNA, the CDR3 is TGTGCCAGCCGGGGGACACCTTCGACCATGAACACTGAAGCTTTCTTT.

This chain uses TRBV6-5 with TRBJ1-1; a possible D gene is TRBD1 (5 bases). The CDR3 runs 12 residues. From germline, CDR1 is MNHEY and CDR2 SVGAGI. Trimming removed 6 bases at V and 5 bases at J, with 10 bases between. CDR3 protein: CASRDEGTEAFF. The CDR3 bases are TGTGCCAGCAGAGACGAGGGGACTGAAGCTTTCTTT.

This sequence joins TRBV13 and TRBJ1-3; D might be TRBD1 (5 bases). V was clipped by 1 base and J by 4 bases, with 11 bases between them. Germline CDR1 is PRHDT and CDR2 is FYEKMQ (reference sequence). The CDR3 is 15 amino acids. The CDR3 nucleotides are TGTGCCAGCAGCTTAGTCCGGGGGTCAGGAAACACCATATATTTT. It yields the protein CASSLVRGSGNTIYF.

Only one count was recorded for this clone. This chain joins TRBV18 and TRBJ1-1, with D uncertain. The CDR3 has 13 residues. V gave up 5 bases and J gave up 7 bases, with 14 bases separating them. Germline CDR1 KGHSH, CDR2 LQKENI. The CDR3 DNA is TGTGCCAGCTCAAAGGACGTTATAGGTGAAGCTTTCTTT. The encoded protein is CASSKDVIGEAFF.

The chain has TRBV11-1 and TRBJ1-1; weak D call: TRBD1 (5 bases). Trimming shortened V by 5 bases and J by 4 bases, and 11 bases separated the two germline ends. CDR1 is SGHAT, CDR2 FQDESV, per germline (reference sequence). There are 13 residues in the CDR3. Here the CDR3 reads CASSRRVGTEAFF. The CDR3 region has the DNA TGTGCCAGCAGCCGCAGGGTCGGCACTGAAGCTTTCTTT.

With respect to this clone: One end of the junction fails to match germline, which may point to a read error. This rearrangement joins TRBV6-2 or TRBV6-3 to TRBJ2-1, with D unresolved. The CDR3 is 12 amino acids. Germline CDR1 is MNHEY and CDR2 is SVGEGT. The CDR3 is CASSYLADEQFF. The CDR3 region has the DNA TGTGCCAGCAGCTACTTAGCAGATGAGCAGTTCTTC.

The J gene is TRBJ2-5, the V gene TRBV3-1 (or the pseudogene TRBV3-2); TRBD2 agrees at 14 bases. The length of the CDR3 is 16 residues. Trimming removed 4 bases from V and 5 bases from J; junction bases left unmatched: 6. CDR1 and CDR2 (germline): LGHDT, YNNKEL (reference sequence). The CDR3 here is CASSPGLAGGGETQYF. The CDR3 region has the DNA TGTGCCAGCAGCCCAGGACTAGCGGGAGGCGGTGAGACCCAGTACTTC.

The chain recombines TRBV5-1 with TRBJ2-2; 9 positions agree with TRBD2. The germline CDR1 and CDR2 sequences are SGHRS and YFSETQ. Unmatched junction bases numbered 7, after V lost 2 bases and J lost 5 bases. The CDR3 extends over 16 amino acids. This CDR3 reads CASSLAGGEGTGELFF. In nucleotides, the CDR3 is TGCGCCAGCAGCTTAGCGGGAGGCGAGGGGACCGGGGAGCTGTTTTTT.

V and J are TRBV19 and TRBJ1-5, with D unclear. CDR1 and CDR2 (germline): LNHDA, SQIVND (reference sequence). V lost 6 bases, J lost 0 bases, and 12 bases lay in between. The CDR3 sequence is 15 residues long. The CDR3 DNA reads as TGTGCCAGTAGCGCCGGGAGAAATAGCAATCAGCCCCAGCATTTT. Amino acids: CASSAGRNSNQPQHF.

This clone was seen more than once but under ten times. This sequence joins TRBV2 and TRBJ2-7, with a weak D call TRBD2 (6 bases). The ends were cut back, 5 bases at V and 1 base at J, with 9 bases in the middle. CDR1 and CDR2 (germline): SNHLY, FYNNEI. This CDR3 contains 13 residues. CDR3 sequence (DNA): TGTGCCAGCAGTTTGGACTATTCCTACGAGCAGTACTTC. Amino acid sequence: CASSLDYSYEQYF.